The clone carrying this TCR beta chain was recorded at least ten times. Its antigen remains unidentified. CDR3 size: 14 residues. V lost 6 bases to trimming and J lost 0 bases, with 9 bases between them. Amplified material comprised TCR beta CDR3 regions derived from RNA transcripts. In the first round, RT-PCR was carried out with HTBI primers, and a multiplex PCR formed the second round. TCRdb re-derived calls from the multiplex PCR reads in MiXCR, one entry per CDR3 protein. The sample includes roughly 410,000 distinct CDR3 sequences, roughly 15% of them seen just once. Aged 18 to 65, hyperthyroidism patients had new diagnoses of under 2 months' duration. The data stem from a study of Graves' ophthalmopathy and Graves' hyperthyroidism. Study conclusions and caveats: Thyroid clonotypes that were expanded above 0.001 frequency mostly also appeared in blood.

Sequencing input: peripheral blood. The chain employs TRBV12-3 or TRBV12-4 and TRBJ1-5; D remains unclear. The receptor's source is a woman aged 18-35 years with stable Graves' hyperthyroidism. The CDR3 spells CASSRGGSNQPQHF. The CDR3 region has the DNA TGTGCCAGCAGCCGCGGCGGTAGCAATCAGCCCCAGCATTTT.